The 12 T cell receptor beta chains below all came from one sample that was sequenced in a study of radiotherapy plus CTLA-4 blockade in lung cancer. Measured with immunoSEQ multiplex PCR; TCRdb has only the in-frame clones, and not every one. The sample lists 81,000 or so clones; about 85% were seen once. The source was peripheral blood, collected from a patient treated with radiotherapy plus ipilimumab. The receptor source for this set is a human donor with non-small cell lung cancer that progressed on radiotherapy plus ipilimumab.

This clone showed up just once. The chain joins TRBV27 to TRBJ1-6; unclear D gene. This CDR3 contains 17 residues. Trimming took off 5 bases at V and 7 bases at J, with 21 bases between the two ends. The germline V gene encodes CDR1 MNHEY and CDR2 SMNVEV (reference sequence). The CDR3 sequence is CASSTQSVGMGNSPLHF. CDR3 nucleotide sequence: TGTGCCAGCAGTACCCAGAGTGTGGGTATGGGGAATTCACCCCTCCACTTT.

The chain has TRBV5-1 and TRBJ1-1, with D perhaps matching TRBD1 (6 bases). Trimming stripped 4 bases from V and 8 bases from J, with 9 bases between. The CDR3 length is 11 residues. CDR1 and CDR2 (germline): SGHRS, YFSETQ. The CDR3 DNA sequence: TGCGCCAGCAGCCTAGACAGGGAAGCTTTCTTT. It translates to CASSLDREAFF.

About this clone itself: This specimen includes other DNA sequences encoding the same CDR3. The chain couples TRBV29-1 to TRBJ1-2; 7 bases map to TRBD1. This CDR3 spans 14 amino acids. The junction had 5 bases not matched to a gene; V was cut back by 3 bases and J by 1 base. Germline lookup yields CDR1 SQVTM and CDR2 ANQGSEA. CDR3 coding DNA: TGCAGCGTTGAGGGGCAGGGGGATAACTATGGCTACACCTTC. Translating gives CSVEGQGDNYGYTF.

The CDR3 loop reads CASSGILVFDYNEQFF. The CDR3 coding sequence is TGTGCCAGCAGTGGGATACTAGTTTTCGACTACAATGAGCAGTTCTTC. This sequence joins TRBV2 and TRBJ2-1, with D perhaps matching TRBD2 (5 bases). Germline-derived CDR1 and CDR2 are SNHLY and FYNNEI. The CDR3 has 16 residues. The germline V and J ends were trimmed by 4 bases and 3 bases, with 16 bases remaining between them.

This chain uses TRBV6-1 with TRBJ1-2, with 9 bases lining up with TRBD1. CDR3 length: 19 amino acids. V was clipped by 0 bases and J by 7 bases; unmatched bases: 18. Germline V lookup: CDR1 MNHNS, CDR2 SASEGT. As DNA, the CDR3 is TGTGCCAGCAGTGAAGCGGGACTAACAGGGGGCCGCGCTATTGGTGGCTACACCTTC. Translating it yields CASSEAGLTGGRAIGGYTF.

The chain couples TRBV11-3 to TRBJ1-1; D is unclear. This CDR3 contains 15 residues. V lost 1 base, J lost 3 bases, and 12 bases lay in between. From germline, CDR1 is SGHNT and CDR2 YENEEA. The CDR3 DNA reads as TGTGCCAGCAGCTTAGGCCAGGAAAGGGACACTGAAGCTTTCTTT. Residues: CASSLGQERDTEAFF.

Of note for this clone: The same CDR3 can be traced to other DNA sequences in this sample. The rearrangement uses TRBV19 and TRBJ1-6; TRBD1 matches at 9 bases. The CDR3 loop spans 14 amino acids. The V segment lost 4 bases and the J segment 7 bases; nucleotides outside the gene matches: 2. Germline values: CDR1 LNHDA, CDR2 SQIVND (reference sequence). The CDR3 bases are TGTGCCAGTAGTACCGGGACAGGGAATTCACCCCTCCACTTT. It encodes CASSTGTGNSPLHF. Complete variable domain (other parts from reference TRBV19 and TRBJ1-6): DGGITQSPKYLFRKEGQNVTLSCEQNLNHDAMYWYRQDPGQGLRLIYYSQIVNDFQKGDIAEGYSVSREKKESFPLTVTSAQKNPTAFYLCASSTGTGNSPLHFGNGTRLTVT.

The J gene is TRBJ2-1, the V gene TRBV19; D remains ambiguous. Trimming cost V 6 bases and J 5 bases, with 11 bases left between them. The CDR3 consists of 13 residues. Germline CDR1 reads LNHDA; CDR2 reads SQIVND (reference sequence). The CDR3 coding sequence is TGTGCCAGTAGGGCCGACCGTCACAATGAGCAGTTCTTC. Protein: CASRADRHNEQFF.

For the CDR3, the DNA is TGTGCCAGCAGCTTAGCCCCGGGAAGGCGGGAGACCCAGTACTTC. Amino acids: CASSLAPGRRETQYF. This chain links TRBV7-2 with TRBJ2-5; D might be TRBD2 (5 bases). Trimming took off 0 bases at V and 5 bases at J, with 13 bases between the two ends. Germline-derived CDR1 and CDR2 are SGHTA and FQGNSA. This CDR3 has 15 amino acids. Filled out from reference TRBV7-2 and TRBJ2-5, the complete variable domain reads GAGVSQSPSNKVTEKGKDVELRCDPISGHTALYWYRQSLGQGLEFLIYFQGNSAPDKSGLPSDRFSAERTGGSVSTLTIQRTQQEDSAVYLCASSLAPGRRETQYFGPGTRLLVL.

The chain combines TRBV6-1 with TRBJ1-1, with a possible D match to TRBD1 (5 bases). Deletions cut 1 base from V and 6 bases from J, with 9 bases between. The CDR3 spans 13 residues. CDR1 and CDR2 (germline): MNHNS, SASEGT. The CDR3 sequence: CASSEVVRAEAFF. For the CDR3, the DNA is TGTGCCAGCAGTGAAGTAGTCAGGGCTGAAGCTTTCTTT.

The chain links TRBV10-1 to TRBJ1-6, with 7 positions matching TRBD1. Germline V gene lookup returns CDR1 WNHNN and CDR2 SYGVQD (reference sequence). CDR3 length: 17 amino acids. The V segment lost 6 bases and the J segment 0 bases; nucleotides outside the gene matches: 8. In nucleotides, the CDR3 is TGCGCCAGCAGGGAACCACAGGGGAGCTCCTATAATTCACCCCTCCACTTT. Protein: CASREPQGSSYNSPLHF.

The chain employs TRBV11-3 and TRBJ2-1; maybe TRBD1 (5 bases). This CDR3 spans 18 amino acids. The V and J ends lost 5 bases and 0 bases respectively, with 20 bases between them. Germline CDR1 is SGHNT and CDR2 is YENEEA. As DNA, the CDR3 is TGTGCCAGCAGCCCCCTCGAAGGGGCGGTGAGCTCCTACAATGAGCAGTTCTTC. Amino acids: CASSPLEGAVSSYNEQFF.